This T cell receptor (beta chain) was identified in a study of blood T cell repertoires in COVID-19. Study-level information: From T cells, B-cell-depleted T cells, or PBMCs came the material, which was cDNA or gDNA.

Participants, about 18 to 90 years old, spanned fewer than 25 US areas. Trimming left V 2 bases short and J 5 bases short, with 3 bases between. The CDR3 extends over 11 amino acids. The germline CDR1 and CDR2 sequences are LGHDT and YNNKEL (reference sequence). Using immunoSEQ multiplex PCR, the repertoire was profiled, and TCRdb retains in-frame clones only, with some absent. Among about 150,000 clones listed, roughly 84% were seen once. Sequencing was performed on PBMCs or T cells enriched from blood (not recorded which). This chain connects TRBV3-1 (or the pseudogene TRBV3-2) to TRBJ1-2; the D is unclear. This sequence was found in a woman in her forties or fifties who had been exposed to COVID-19. The CDR3 here is CASSQSYGYTF. In DNA, the CDR3 is TGTGCCAGCAGCCAATCTTATGGCTACACCTTC.